A single sample is the source of the 17 T cell receptor beta chains below, sequenced in a study of shared clonotypes between healthy human individuals. TCRdb's copy holds only in-frame clones and misses some; the assay was immunoSEQ multiplex PCR. The data contain 2 million to 2.5 million clones, approximately 95% of them seen just once; the ten biggest clones take up under 0.45%. Sequenced input: naive CD4+ T cells from PBMCs. The subset is: CD45RA+ positively selected. Every receptor here comes from a man aged 18 to 29 in good health. Some clones in this sample may be carry-over from other donors' samples.

This clone occurred a few times. The chain carries TRBV29-1 and TRBJ1-1; D gene uncertain. The CDR3 extends over 12 amino acids. Germline V gene data show CDR1 as SQVTM and CDR2 as ANQGSEA. The ends were cut back, 7 bases at V and 4 bases at J, with 13 bases in the middle. The CDR3 DNA reads as TGCAGCGCCTACCTCGATTTCACTGAAGCTTTCTTT. Translating gives CSAYLDFTEAFF.

As DNA, the CDR3 is TGTGCCAGCAGCTTAACTGGATCCTACGGCACAGATACGCAGTATTTT. It specifies CASSLTGSYGTDTQYF. V is TRBV7-3 and J is TRBJ2-3; no clear D gene. V was trimmed by 0 bases and J by 1 base, leaving 11 bases between them. CDR1 and CDR2 from the germline V gene are SGHTA and FQGTGA. The CDR3 loop spans 16 amino acids.

This chain connects TRBV4-2 to TRBJ1-5; D is ambiguous. The germline V gene has CDR1 LGHNA and CDR2 YNFKEQ. V gave up 1 base and J gave up 4 bases, with 14 bases separating them. There are 16 residues in the CDR3. The CDR3 bases are TGTGCCAGCAGCCAAGTTTGGCATTCAGGAAATCAGCCCCAGCATTTT. This translates into CASSQVWHSGNQPQHF.

The gene calls are TRBV7-9 and TRBJ2-7, with D perhaps assigned TRBD1 or TRBD2 (7 bases each). V was shortened by 3 bases and J by 3 bases, with 18 bases between the two germline ends. Germline assignment: CDR1 SEHNR and CDR2 FQNEAQ (reference sequence). CDR3 length: 16 amino acids. In nucleotides, the CDR3 is TGTGCCAGCAGCTTGAGGTCAGGGGGACTATACTACGAGCAGTACTTC. Residues: CASSLRSGGLYYEQYF.

V gene TRBV6-1 combines with J gene TRBJ1-1, with no clear D. Trimming stripped 0 bases from V and 0 bases from J, with 5 bases between. This CDR3 is built from 14 residues. Germline CDR1 and CDR2: MNHNS and SASEGT. CDR3 nucleotide sequence: TGTGCCAGCAGTGAAGCGCTGGTGAACACTGAAGCTTTCTTT. Residues: CASSEALVNTEAFF.

The chain recombines TRBV28 with TRBJ2-7, with TRBD1 matching 8 bases. This CDR3 comprises 14 residues. The germline gives CDR1 MDHEN, CDR2 SYDVKM. V gave up 5 bases and J gave up 6 bases; unmatched junction bases: 9. CDR3 residues: CASSPRTGIGEQYF. The DNA for the CDR3 is TGTGCCAGCAGTCCCCGGACAGGGATAGGCGAGCAGTACTTC.

The V call is TRBV28, the J call TRBJ2-5; D might be TRBD2 (6 bases). Germline V gene data show CDR1 as MDHEN and CDR2 as SYDVKM. With 5 bases removed from V and 5 bases from J, the gap between germline ends came to 21 bases. The CDR3 has 16 residues. CDR3 DNA sequence: TGTGCCAGCAGTCAAGGAGGGGCAGTTGGGTCGGAGACCCAGTACTTC. As protein: CASSQGGAVGSETQYF.

The chain couples TRBV28 to TRBJ2-5; D is possibly TRBD2 (6 bases). The J call may be incorrect, as the DNA end agrees better with TRBJ2-7. The germline gives CDR1 MDHEN, CDR2 SYDVKM. The CDR3 has 16 amino acids. CDR3 coding DNA: TGTGCCAGCAGTTCAGGCGGGGCCGGGGCAACCTACGAGCAGTACTTC. This gives the protein CASSSGGAGATYEQYF.

The chain uses TRBV2 and TRBJ2-7, with TRBD2 identical over 9 bases. This CDR3 has 17 amino acids. Germline CDR1 and CDR2: SNHLY and FYNNEI. Losses at the gene ends were 5 bases for V and 11 bases for J; bases not matched to a gene: 22. CDR3 amino acids: CASSPRRLAEPYEREYF. The CDR3 bases are TGTGCCAGCAGTCCACGCAGACTAGCGGAACCCTATGAACGAGAGTACTTC.

V usage is TRBV2 and J usage is TRBJ2-7; 8 positions match TRBD1. Losses at the gene ends were 3 bases for V and 1 base for J; bases not matched to a gene: 5. CDR1 is SNHLY and CDR2 is FYNNEI in the germline V gene. The CDR3 extends over 15 amino acids. CDR3 amino acids: CASSDQQGGSYEQYF. The CDR3 nucleotides read TGTGCCAGCAGTGACCAACAGGGGGGATCCTACGAGCAGTACTTC.

V is TRBV27 and J is TRBJ2-1, with 9 bases aligning to TRBD2. V shed 2 bases, J shed 3 bases, and the junction held 2 bases outside the gene matches. This CDR3 is built from 15 residues. The germline CDR1 and CDR2 sequences are MNHEY and SMNVEV (reference sequence). The CDR3 sequence: CASSLAGGLYNEQFF. CDR3 nucleotide sequence: TGTGCCAGCAGTTTAGCGGGAGGGCTCTACAATGAGCAGTTCTTC.

This clone occurred once. The rearrangement joins TRBV4-2 to TRBJ2-7; weak D call: TRBD2 (5 bases). CDR1 and CDR2 (germline): LGHNA, YNFKEQ. Trimming took off 4 bases at V and 7 bases at J, with 20 bases between the two ends. The CDR3 extends over 15 amino acids. The CDR3: CASSLGGASSGEQYF. CDR3 nucleotide sequence: TGTGCCAGCAGCCTCGGTGGTGCCTCCTCGGGGGAGCAGTACTTC.

V gene TRBV4-1 combines with J gene TRBJ1-2; 10 bases are a match to TRBD1. The CDR3 totals 15 residues. Germline V CDR1 and CDR2: MGHRA, YSYEKL. Unmatched junction bases numbered 5, after V lost 2 bases and J lost 5 bases. This chain's CDR3 is CASSQLWTGGYGYTF. The CDR3 nucleotides read TGCGCCAGCAGCCAACTATGGACAGGGGGGTATGGCTACACCTTC.

The rearrangement uses TRBV11-2 and TRBJ2-5; TRBD1 agrees at 7 bases. Germline CDR1 is SGHAT and CDR2 is FQNNGV. With 5 bases clipped from V and 2 bases from J, the junction kept 5 bases outside the gene matches. This CDR3 spans 14 amino acids. The chain's CDR3 is CASSVSGQQETQYF. The CDR3 DNA follows: TGTGCCAGCAGCGTATCGGGACAGCAAGAGACCCAGTACTTC.

This chain joins TRBV5-4 and TRBJ2-3, with D perhaps matching TRBD2 (5 bases). V lost 4 bases and J lost 4, with 13 bases in between. In germline, CDR1 is SGHNT, CDR2 YYREEE (reference sequence). The CDR3 is 14 residues long. CDR3 DNA sequence: TGTGCCAGCAGCGGAACCCTAGCCGCAGATACGCAGTATTTT. Protein: CASSGTLAADTQYF.

The chain employs TRBV7-2 and TRBJ2-1; 14 bases match TRBD2. V was pared by 5 bases and J by 9 bases, with 15 bases of the junction left unmatched. The CDR3 consists of 18 residues. Germline CDR1 and CDR2: SGHTA and FQGNSA. CDR3 in amino acids: CASSNAPPTSGRAREQFF. CDR3 DNA: TGTGCCAGCAGCAACGCGCCCCCGACTAGCGGGAGGGCGCGTGAGCAGTTCTTC.

V and J are TRBV6-8 and TRBJ2-7, with D unclear. The CDR3 is made up of 12 amino acids. Germline assignment: CDR1 MNHGY and CDR2 SAAAGT. The V gene lost 5 bases and the J gene lost 3 bases, with 8 bases spanning the gap. For the CDR3, the DNA is TGTGCCAGCAGTCCCCTCTTCTACGAGCAGTACTTC. Its protein product is CASSPLFYEQYF.